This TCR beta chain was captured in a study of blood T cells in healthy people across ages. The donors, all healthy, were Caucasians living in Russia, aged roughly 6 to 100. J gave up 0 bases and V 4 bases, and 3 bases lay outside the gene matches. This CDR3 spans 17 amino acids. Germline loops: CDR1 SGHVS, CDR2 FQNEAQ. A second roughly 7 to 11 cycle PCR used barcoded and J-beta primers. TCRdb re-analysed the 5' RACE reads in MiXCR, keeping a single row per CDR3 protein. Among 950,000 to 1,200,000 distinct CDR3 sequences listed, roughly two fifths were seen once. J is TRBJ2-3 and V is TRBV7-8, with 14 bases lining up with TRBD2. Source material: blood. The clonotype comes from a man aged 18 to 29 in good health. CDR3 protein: CASSSGTSGGSTDTQYF. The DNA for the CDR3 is TGTGCCAGCAGCTCTGGGACTAGCGGGGGTAGCACAGATACGCAGTATTTT.